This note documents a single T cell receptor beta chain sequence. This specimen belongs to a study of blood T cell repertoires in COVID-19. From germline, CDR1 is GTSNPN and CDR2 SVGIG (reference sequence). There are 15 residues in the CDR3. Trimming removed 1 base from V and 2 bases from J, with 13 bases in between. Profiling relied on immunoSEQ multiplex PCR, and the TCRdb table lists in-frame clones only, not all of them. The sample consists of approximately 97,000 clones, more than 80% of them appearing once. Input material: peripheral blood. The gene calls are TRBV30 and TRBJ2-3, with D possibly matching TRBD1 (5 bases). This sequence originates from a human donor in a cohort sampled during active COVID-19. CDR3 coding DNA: TGTGCCTGGAGTGGGGGCGGACCCACCACAGATACGCAGTATTTT. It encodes CAWSGGGPTTDTQYF.